These 18 T cell receptor beta chains were all obtained from the same sample, sequenced in a study of shared clonotypes between healthy human individuals. Method: immunoSEQ multiplex PCR; TCRdb's copy keeps in-frame clones and lacks some. The table lists about 380,000 clones, just over 95% of them singletons. Sequenced sample: memory CD8+ T cells sorted from blood. Stated subset: CD45RO+ cells pooled with CCR7-negative TemRA cells. Receptors were obtained from a young man in good health.

The chain has TRBV4-1 and TRBJ2-1; no firm D call. Germline V gives CDR1 MGHRA, CDR2 YSYEKL. This CDR3 region has 15 residues. The V end lost 2 bases, the J end lost 1 base, and 9 bases lay between the germline ends. The CDR3, as DNA: TGCGCCAGCAGCCAAAGATCCTGGTCCTACAATGAGCAGTTCTTC. This sequence encodes CASSQRSWSYNEQFF.

V is TRBV5-4 and J is TRBJ2-5; TRBD1 is a possible D gene (6 bases). The CDR3 covers 17 residues. V lost 4 bases and J lost 1, with 20 bases in between. Germline lookup yields CDR1 SGHNT and CDR2 YYREEE (reference sequence). The CDR3 protein is CASSRPLLNRAQETQYF. CDR3 DNA: TGTGCCAGCAGCCGCCCACTTCTTAACAGGGCCCAAGAGACCCAGTACTTC.

This rearrangement joins TRBV2 to TRBJ2-7; the D gene is possibly TRBD2 (5 bases). The V gene's germline CDR1 is SNHLY and CDR2 FYNNEI. CDR3 length: 15 residues. With 1 base removed from V and 2 bases from J, the gap between germline ends came to 12 bases. DNA for the CDR3: TGTGCCAGCAGTGAAGGGAACGGGATGACCTACGAGCAGTACTTC. This encodes CASSEGNGMTYEQYF.

The chain recombines TRBV28 with TRBJ1-4; 8 bases match TRBD1. Germline lookup yields CDR1 MDHEN and CDR2 SYDVKM. After removal of 5 bases from V and 8 bases from J, the junction contained 7 bases not matched to a gene. This CDR3 contains 14 residues. The CDR3 sequence: CASSGPGTGEKLFF. In nucleotides, the CDR3 is TGTGCCAGCAGTGGCCCCGGGACAGGAGAAAAACTGTTTTTT.

The chain is built from TRBV27 and TRBJ2-5; D is perhaps TRBD1 (5 bases). The CDR3 extends over 14 amino acids. Germline values: CDR1 MNHEY, CDR2 SMNVEV (reference sequence). V shed 2 bases and J shed 5 bases, with 12 bases lying between them. This CDR3 reads CASSLIGRAETQYF. In nucleotides, the CDR3 is TGTGCCAGCAGTTTAATAGGCAGGGCTGAGACCCAGTACTTC.

V gene TRBV4-2 combines with J gene TRBJ2-4, with D possibly being TRBD2 (6 bases). Germline V gives CDR1 LGHNA, CDR2 YNFKEQ. Deletions cut 0 bases from V and 7 bases from J, with 16 bases between. This CDR3 spans 16 amino acids. DNA of the CDR3: TGTGCCAGCAGCCAAGATGCAATCGGGAGTCTCAACATTCAGTACTTC. It encodes CASSQDAIGSLNIQYF.

This clone was detected only a few times. The V and J genes are TRBV6-6 and TRBJ2-4; D unresolved. The V gene's germline CDR1 is MNHNY and CDR2 SVGAGI (reference sequence). V lost 5 bases and J 6 bases, leaving 17 bases between the germline ends. The CDR3 runs 15 residues. In nucleotides, the CDR3 is TGTGCCAGCAGTGCGTCCGGCGACATCCTAAACATTCAGTACTTC. It yields the protein CASSASGDILNIQYF.

This clone was counted a single time. The V gene is TRBV30, the J gene TRBJ2-7; 8 nucleotides match TRBD1. V lost 4 bases, J lost 2 bases, and 4 bases stayed unmatched. In germline, CDR1 is GTSNPN, CDR2 SVGIG (reference sequence). The CDR3 is made up of 13 amino acids. The CDR3, as DNA: TGTGCCTGGAACAGGGGGGAGGCCTACGAGCAGTACTTC. Translated: CAWNRGEAYEQYF. Complete variable domain (other parts from reference TRBV30 and TRBJ2-7): SQTIHQWPATLVQPVGSPLSLECTVEGTSNPNLYWYRQAAGRGLQLLFYSVGIGQISSEVPQNLSASRPQDRQFILSSKKLLLSDSGFYLCAWNRGEAYEQYFGPGTRLTVT.

The CDR3 reads CASSLGESSYNEQFF. The CDR3 coding sequence is TGTGCCAGCAGCTTGGGGGAGAGCTCCTACAATGAGCAGTTCTTC. The chain couples TRBV5-4 to TRBJ2-1; tentatively, D is TRBD2 (5 bases). In germline, CDR1 is SGHNT, CDR2 YYREEE (reference sequence). V lost 0 bases and J 0 bases, leaving 7 bases between the germline ends. There are 15 residues in the CDR3.

V and J are TRBV11-2 and TRBJ2-1; 12 nucleotides match TRBD2. CDR3 length equals 18 residues. The V segment lost 1 base and the J segment 0 bases; nucleotides outside the gene matches: 4. Germline V CDR1 and CDR2: SGHAT, FQNNGV. DNA of the CDR3: TGTGCCAGCAGCTTAGGAGGGACTAGCGGGTACTCCTACAATGAGCAGTTCTTC. Residues: CASSLGGTSGYSYNEQFF.

This sequence joins TRBV6-5 and TRBJ2-3; tentatively, D is TRBD2 (5 bases). The CDR3 covers 14 residues. V lost 2 bases and J lost 6, with 12 bases in between. CDR1 and CDR2 (germline): MNHEY, SVGAGI. CDR3 sequence reads: CASSYTRLADTQYF. CDR3 DNA sequence: TGTGCCAGCAGTTACACTAGACTCGCTGATACGCAGTATTTT.

This clone was seen just once. The chain combines TRBV5-6 with TRBJ2-3; D tentatively fits TRBD1 or TRBD2 (6 bases each). The CDR3 contains 18 residues. Trimming pared 2 bases from V and 0 bases from J, leaving 19 bases between. Looked up from germline, CDR1 is SGHDT and CDR2 is YYEEEE. The CDR3 DNA is TGTGCCAGCAGCTTAAGGGGGGTTATCGGGTCTAGCACAGATACGCAGTATTTT. This translates into CASSLRGVIGSSTDTQYF.

Worth noting for this clone: Other nucleotide sequences from this sample produce the same CDR3. The chain joins TRBV19 to TRBJ1-3; a weak D match, TRBD1 (6 bases). V shed 8 bases and J shed 0 bases, with 8 bases lying between them. The CDR3 runs to 13 residues. Germline V gives CDR1 LNHDA, CDR2 SQIVND (reference sequence). The CDR3 region has the DNA TGTGCCAGTCGACAGGTCTCTGGAAACACCATATATTTT. Translation: CASRQVSGNTIYF.

J is TRBJ2-1 and V is TRBV5-4; weak D call: TRBD2 (6 bases). CDR3 length: 17 amino acids. V lost 0 bases and J lost 1, with 14 bases in between. Looked up from germline, CDR1 is SGHNT and CDR2 is YYREEE (reference sequence). The CDR3 here is CASSLGSFSGSYNEQFF. CDR3 DNA: TGTGCCAGCAGCTTGGGGTCTTTTAGCGGTTCCTACAATGAGCAGTTCTTC. Together with reference TRBV5-4 and TRBJ2-1, the CDR3 gives the full variable domain: ETGVTQSPTHLIKTRGQQVTLRCSSQSGHNTVSWYQQALGQGPQFIFQYYREEENGRGNFPPRFSGLQFPNYSSELNVNALELDDSALYLCASSLGSFSGSYNEQFFGPGTRLTVL.

The CDR3 loop reads CACPAGGPEDTQYF. CDR3 DNA: TGTGCCTGTCCTGCGGGAGGGCCGGAAGATACGCAGTATTTT. The V and J genes are TRBV30 and TRBJ2-3; 9 bases match TRBD2. The CDR3 length is 14 residues. J lost 5 bases, V lost 6 bases, and 9 bases had no gene match. In germline, CDR1 is GTSNPN, CDR2 SVGIG (reference sequence).

Written as DNA, the CDR3 is TGTGCCAGCAGCAAAGTCGATTCGGCGTTATCCTACAATGAGCAGTTCTTC. Protein: CASSKVDSALSYNEQFF. This sequence joins TRBV21-1 and TRBJ2-1. TRBV21-1 is a listed pseudogene. CDR3 length equals 17 residues.

The V and J genes are TRBV6-5 and TRBJ1-2; 7 positions agree with TRBD1. The germline gives CDR1 MNHEY, CDR2 SVGAGI. Trimming at V came to 0 bases and at J to 4 bases, leaving 5 bases not matched to a gene. This CDR3 has 15 amino acids. DNA for the CDR3: TGTGCCAGCAGTTACTCGATGGGACAGACCTATGGCTACACCTTC. Its translation is CASSYSMGQTYGYTF.

This chain connects TRBV7-9 to TRBJ2-5, with D unresolved. The CDR3 runs 10 residues. Looked up from germline, CDR1 is SEHNR and CDR2 is FQNEAQ (reference sequence). Trimming took 2 bases from V and 8 from J, leaving 3 bases between them. The CDR3 spells CASSLLTQYF. As DNA, the CDR3 is TGTGCCAGCAGCTTATTAACCCAGTACTTC.